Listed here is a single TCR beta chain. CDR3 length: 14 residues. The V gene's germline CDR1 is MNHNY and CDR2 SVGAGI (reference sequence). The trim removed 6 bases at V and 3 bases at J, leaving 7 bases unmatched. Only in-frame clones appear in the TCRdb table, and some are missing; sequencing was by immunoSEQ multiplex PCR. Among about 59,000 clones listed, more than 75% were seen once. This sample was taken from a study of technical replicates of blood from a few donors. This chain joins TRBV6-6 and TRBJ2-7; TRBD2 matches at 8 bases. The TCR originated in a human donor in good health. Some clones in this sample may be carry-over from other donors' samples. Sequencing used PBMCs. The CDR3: CASRAPSGGYEQYF. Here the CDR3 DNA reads TGTGCCAGCAGAGCCCCCAGCGGGGGCTACGAGCAGTACTTC.